The 11 T cell receptor beta chains in this list originate from one sample, sequenced in a study of cytomegalovirus exposure and HLA in healthy donors. The PCR employed 60 Vbeta primers together with 13 Jbeta primers. Produced via immunoSEQ multiplex PCR; TCRdb's table is partial and in-frame only. The table includes 140,000 to 150,000 clones, 72% detected once. Sample: PBMCs. The receptors were sampled from a man in his forties or fifties in good health and CMV-seronegative.

The chain is built from TRBV2 and TRBJ2-1; 9 bases are a match to TRBD2. This CDR3 comprises 13 residues. V lost 6 bases, J lost 6 bases, and 3 bases stayed unmatched. Germline lookup yields CDR1 SNHLY and CDR2 FYNNEI. CDR3 bases: TGTGCCAGCAGGGGCGGGGGGGCCAATGAGCAGTTCTTC. Residues: CASRGGGANEQFF.

The chain joins TRBV7-7 to TRBJ2-7; 7 bases fit TRBD2. V lost 5 bases, J lost 0 bases, and 10 bases stayed unmatched. Germline V gene data show CDR1 as SSHAT and CDR2 as FNYEAQ (reference sequence). This CDR3 spans 16 amino acids. CDR3: CASSPFLAESSYEQYF. CDR3 coding DNA: TGTGCCAGCAGCCCCTTCCTAGCGGAAAGCTCCTACGAGCAGTACTTC.

J is TRBJ2-1 and V is TRBV14; 14 bases agree with TRBD2. The V and J ends lost 1 base and 4 bases, in that order; junction bases with no gene match: 3. Germline values: CDR1 SGHDN, CDR2 FVKESK. This CDR3 comprises 17 residues. CDR3 DNA sequence: TGTGCCAGCAGCCAAGGCGGGACTAGCGGGAGTTACAATGAGCAGTTCTTC. Protein: CASSQGGTSGSYNEQFF.

This clone was seen a few times. The chain carries TRBV7-2 and TRBJ2-5; the D is unclear. Per germline, CDR1 SGHTA and CDR2 FQGNSA. The CDR3 extends over 15 amino acids. V gave up 1 base and J gave up 1 base, with 10 bases separating them. CDR3: CASSLVGAIQETQYF. CDR3 bases: TGTGCCAGCAGCTTAGTAGGAGCGATCCAAGAGACCCAGTACTTC.

The V call is TRBV25-1, the J call TRBJ2-1, with TRBD1 matching 8 bases. Germline CDR1 reads MGHDK; CDR2 reads SYGVNS. This CDR3 region has 14 residues. V was pared by 6 bases and J by 5 bases, with 6 bases of the junction left unmatched. In DNA form, the CDR3 reads TGTGCCAGCAGAAAGAGGGACAGGCACAATGAGCAGTTCTTC. Its protein product is CASRKRDRHNEQFF. Variable domain in full (rest from reference TRBV25-1 and TRBJ2-1): EADIYQTPRYLVIGTGKKITLECSQTMGHDKMYWYQQDPGMELHLIHYSYGVNSTEKGDLSSESTVSRIRTEHFPLTLESARPSHTSQYLCASRKRDRHNEQFFGPGTRLTVL.

CDR3 coding DNA: TGTGCCACCAGCAGAGATTCCTCCCGCAATCAGCCCCAGCATTTT. This gives the protein CATSRDSSRNQPQHF. The V and J genes are TRBV15 and TRBJ1-5, with D unresolved. Trimming stripped 0 bases from V and 2 bases from J, with 8 bases between. This CDR3 region has 15 residues. Germline V gives CDR1 LNHNV, CDR2 YYDKDF (reference sequence).

The chain uses TRBV14 and TRBJ2-3, with D maybe TRBD1 (6 bases). V was cut by 6 bases and J by 5 bases, with 9 bases left in between. There are 12 residues in the CDR3. CDR1 is SGHDN and CDR2 is FVKESK in the germline V gene. Written as DNA, the CDR3 is TGTGCCAGCAGTCGGACAGTAGATACGCAGTATTTT. Translation gives CASSRTVDTQYF.

This clone has just a few counts. The chain recombines TRBV2 with TRBJ1-2; possibly TRBD1 for D (5 bases). CDR3 length: 14 residues. V gave up 7 bases and J gave up 4 bases, with 16 bases separating them. Germline lookup yields CDR1 SNHLY and CDR2 FYNNEI. CDR3 protein: CASNRGWESYGYTF. The CDR3 DNA reads as TGTGCCAGCAACCGGGGGTGGGAAAGCTATGGCTACACCTTC.

This clone was observed a single time. V and J are TRBV2 and TRBJ1-4; TRBD1 matches 7 bases. The CDR3 covers 15 residues. The ends lost 6 bases at V and 6 bases at J; junction bases unmatched: 10. Germline-derived CDR1 and CDR2 are SNHLY and FYNNEI. The CDR3 DNA follows: TGTGCCAGCAGCCTATCCACAGGGGACGATGAAAAACTGTTTTTT. Encoded protein: CASSLSTGDDEKLFF.

Only a few counts were recorded for this clone. The chain combines TRBV5-4 with TRBJ2-1, with 12 positions matching TRBD2. Germline lookup yields CDR1 SGHNT and CDR2 YYREEE (reference sequence). CDR3 length: 15 amino acids. V was clipped by 5 bases and J by 5 bases; unmatched bases: 5. The CDR3 coding sequence is TGTGCCAGCAGTCCGGGACTAGCGGGTAACAATGAGCAGTTCTTC. Its protein is CASSPGLAGNNEQFF.

The chain employs TRBV7-9 and TRBJ2-5, with D maybe TRBD2 (5 bases). Germline V lookup: CDR1 SEHNR, CDR2 FQNEAQ (reference sequence). The ends were cut back, 2 bases at V and 5 bases at J, with 9 bases in the middle. The CDR3 totals 13 residues. DNA for the CDR3: TGTGCCAGCAGCTTAACGCGGGTTGAGACCCAGTACTTC. Translating gives CASSLTRVETQYF. Supplemented by reference TRBV7-9 and TRBJ2-5, the full variable domain reads DTGVSQNPRHKITKRGQNVTFRCDPISEHNRLYWYRQTLGQGPEFLTYFQNEAQLEKSRLLSDRFSAERPKGSFSTLEIQRTEQGDSAMYLCASSLTRVETQYFGPGTRLLVL.